This T cell receptor (beta chain) was documented in a study of cytomegalovirus exposure and HLA in healthy donors. The PCR was carried out with 60 Vbeta primers and 13 Jbeta primers. The protocol was immunoSEQ multiplex PCR, while the TCRdb copy is restricted to in-frame clones and leaves out a portion. The sample data list 120,000 to 150,000 clones. The donors were healthy bone marrow donors. The V gene end was trimmed by 4 bases and the J gene end by 4 bases; junction bases not matched to a gene: 2. The CDR3 contains 15 residues. Germline lookup yields CDR1 SSHAT and CDR2 FNYEAQ (reference sequence). Study-wide results and limits: 87-base-pair reads could not separate some V segments, including TRBV6-2 and TRBV6-3. Later analysis identified several of the most significant clusters that appeared linked to common viral pathogens.

As to this clone: Its antigen is not known.

This clonotype was obtained from a man aged 35 to 55 in good health and CMV-seronegative. Specimen: PBMCs. The V gene is TRBV7-7, the J gene TRBJ2-2; 11 nucleotides align to TRBD1. The CDR3 DNA follows: TGTGCCAGCAGCTGGGGGACAGGGGGCACCGGGGAGCTGTTTTTT. It specifies CASSWGTGGTGELFF.